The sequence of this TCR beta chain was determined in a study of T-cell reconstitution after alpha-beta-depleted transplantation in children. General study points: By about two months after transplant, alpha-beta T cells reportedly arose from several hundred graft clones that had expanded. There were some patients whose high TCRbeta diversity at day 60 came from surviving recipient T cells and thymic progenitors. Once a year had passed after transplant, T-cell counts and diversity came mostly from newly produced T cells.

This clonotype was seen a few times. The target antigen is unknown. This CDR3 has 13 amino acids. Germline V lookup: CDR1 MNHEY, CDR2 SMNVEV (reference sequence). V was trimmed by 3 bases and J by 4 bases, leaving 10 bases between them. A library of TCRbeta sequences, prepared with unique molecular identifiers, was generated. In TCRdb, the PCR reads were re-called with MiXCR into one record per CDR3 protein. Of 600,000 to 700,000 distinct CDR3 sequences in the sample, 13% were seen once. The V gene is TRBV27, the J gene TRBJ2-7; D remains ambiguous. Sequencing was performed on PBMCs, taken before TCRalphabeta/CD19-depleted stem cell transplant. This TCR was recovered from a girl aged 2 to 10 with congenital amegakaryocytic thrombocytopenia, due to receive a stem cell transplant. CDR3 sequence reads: CASSFVPVYEQYF. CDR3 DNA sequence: TGTGCCAGCAGTTTTGTCCCGGTATACGAGCAGTACTTC.